This T cell receptor beta chain was retrieved from a study of blood T cell repertoires in COVID-19 (dated by TCRdb to between 2020 and 2021). Notes on the research overall: Collaborator samples came from the United States, Italy and Spain and covered acute and convalescent phases of COVID-19. The material from the prospective study consisted of cDNA or gDNA derived from T cells, B-cell-depleted T cells, or PBMCs. Subjects who had been exposed to COVID-19, were actively infected with it, or had recovered from it provided the deeply sampled blood TCRbeta repertoires that made up the dataset. The repertoires were released in a freely available public database intended as a resource for research on the immune response to SARS-CoV-2. The samples were drawn from two sources: the first 160 participants of the ongoing ImmuneRACE study, and 1,000 to 1,500 subjects contributed by 6 global collaborators. Nearly every sample came with metadata listing a de-identified subject ID, COVID-19 status, age in years and sex. Where HLA class I and class II types were available, the types were taken from metadata supplied by the sample provider, not from assay-based typing. What the study reported, not specific to this receptor: How much clinical and demographic metadata was included differed by source and by participant, and the metadata was provided uncurated.

The CDR3 goes from the cysteine to the phenylalanine over 14 residues. CDR3 DNA is the only sequence kept; it has 42 bases, read in frame from the first base. The trim is 2 bases for V and 5 bases for J, with a gap of 12 bases between the germline ends. The germline V gene provides CDR1 ENHRY and CDR2 SYGVKD. Concerning this clone itself: Its binding antigen is unknown. Base qualities are missing; no much larger clone stands one base away.

Whole blood was collected in K2EDTA tubes by collaborating institutions according to the institutions' own protocols. For TCRbeta analysis, collaborators shipped samples as frozen whole blood, isolated PBMCs, or DNA extracted from either of those sample types. The immunoSEQ Assay, a bias-controlled multiplex PCR, was used to amplify TCRbeta CDR3 regions from genomic DNA. The authors' analysis ran thus. The number of nucleated cells in each sample was estimated from the amplification of reference gene primers within the assay. Sequence reads were collapsed and filtered to measure the absolute abundance of every unique TCRbeta CDR3 rearrangement. Productive Simpson clonality was computed per sample as the square root of Simpson's diversity index over productive rearrangements. Entries here come from immuneACCESS through TCRdb and include only in-frame sequences with V and J called. Some clones fail to appear in such tables; in the studies checked, an unresolved V gene covers under half of the shortfall, and the cause of the remainder is unknown. The V and J calls and clone size were taken over from that table, and D and trimming were inferred from the DNA. The sample profile shows approximately 60,000 clones; around 85% of them were found once. Clones ranked in the top ten supply roughly 21% of the sample.

Source material: peripheral blood. The sequence joins TRBV10-3 to TRBJ2-5; D gene: possibly TRBD2, on 6 matching bases. The source of this sequence is a woman of 80 years or more with active or convalescent COVID-19. The CDR3 protein is CAISEGGAGETQYF. The nucleotides are TGTGCCATCAGTGAGGGGGGTGCGGGGGAGACCCAGTACTTC.